The following is a T cell receptor beta chain sequence with its context. Germline V gene data show CDR1 as LNHNV and CDR2 as YYDKDF (reference sequence). This CDR3 comprises 16 residues. V shed 5 bases and J 3 bases; nucleotides not matched to a gene: 7. This record belongs to a study of T cell changes during pregnancy in multiple sclerosis. Libraries were prepared by immunoSEQ multiplex PCR; TCRdb keeps only in-frame clonotypes and omits some of them. The profile covers some 37,000 clones, with around 92% appearing a single time and about 12% taken by the ten largest. The chain joins TRBV15 to TRBJ1-5; 10 positions match TRBD1. Here the sequenced sample was CD8+ T cells from peripheral blood mononuclear cells, taken after pregnancy. The receptor comes from a female donor with multiple sclerosis, enrolled in a pregnancy study. CDR3 nucleotides: TGTGCCACCAGCCGAGGGGGGACAGGGGTCAATCAGCCCCAGCATTTT. It is translated as CATSRGGTGVNQPQHF.